A single sample is the source of the 14 T cell receptor beta chains below, sequenced in a study of T cells in Graves' hyperthyroidism and ophthalmopathy. Amplification targeted TCR beta CDR3 regions from RNA transcripts. The HTBI primer set was used in a first-round RT-PCR of the TCR CDR3. TCRdb reprocessed the multiplex PCR reads via MiXCR and lists one record per CDR3 protein. The sample holds approximately 640,000 distinct CDR3 sequences, 15% to 20% seen once. Material: blood. Receptors originate from a man between 50 and 59 years old with Graves' hyperthyroidism.

This clonotype came up many times. This chain uses TRBV28 with TRBJ2-1; tentatively, D is TRBD2 (6 bases). The length of the CDR3 is 15 residues. Deletions cut 3 bases from V and 6 bases from J, with 15 bases between. Germline CDR1 is MDHEN and CDR2 is SYDVKM. The CDR3 nucleotides are TGTGCCAGCAGTTTTTTAGCGGAGGGTCCCAATGAGCAGTTCTTC. Residues: CASSFLAEGPNEQFF.

The chain links TRBV25-1 to TRBJ1-3; a possible D gene is TRBD1 (6 bases). Germline CDR1 reads MGHDK; CDR2 reads SYGVNS. The CDR3 sequence is 17 residues long. The V end was cut by 2 bases, the J end by 2 bases, with 16 bases between. Here the CDR3 reads CASSEPRGGLPGNTIYF. The DNA for the CDR3 is TGTGCCAGCAGTGAACCCCGGGGGGGGCTACCTGGAAACACCATATATTTT.

This clonotype was detected many times. The rearrangement links TRBV12-3 or TRBV12-4 to TRBJ1-1; a possible D gene is TRBD1 (6 bases). Trimming took off 5 bases at V and 1 base at J, with 11 bases between the two ends. The CDR3 has 14 residues. The DNA of the CDR3 is TGTGCCAGCAGTACCAGGGGCCCGAACACTGAAGCTTTCTTT. Protein: CASSTRGPNTEAFF.

At least ten counts were recorded for this clonotype. The chain employs TRBV11-2 and TRBJ2-7; TRBD1 aligns across 7 bases. Losses at the gene ends were 4 bases for V and 2 bases for J; bases not matched to a gene: 14. Per the germline V gene, CDR1 is SGHAT and CDR2 is FQNNGV. CDR3 length equals 17 residues. The CDR3 DNA is TGTGCCAGCAGCTCAACCCCCTCCACAGGGGCGACCTACGAGCAGTACTTC. Residues: CASSSTPSTGATYEQYF. Complete variable domain (other parts from reference TRBV11-2 and TRBJ2-7): EAGVAQSPRYKIIEKRQSVAFWCNPISGHATLYWYQQILGQGPKLLIQFQNNGVVDDSQLPKDRFSAERLKGVDSTLKIQPAKLEDSAVYLCASSSTPSTGATYEQYFGPGTRLTVT.

This clonotype was counted many times. The rearrangement links TRBV6-2 or TRBV6-3 to TRBJ2-1, with 8 bases that match TRBD2. Germline V gives CDR1 MNHEY, CDR2 SVGEGT. J lost 6 bases, V lost 6 bases, and 4 bases had no gene match. The CDR3 has 13 residues. The CDR3 DNA follows: TGTGCCAGCAGAAGCGGGAGCGTCAATGAGCAGTTCTTC. Protein: CASRSGSVNEQFF.

This clonotype was seen repeatedly, ten times or more. This chain links TRBV28 with TRBJ2-5; 7 positions agree with TRBD1. Trimming took 7 bases from V and 2 from J; bases not matched to a gene: 10. Germline CDR1 and CDR2: MDHEN and SYDVKM. The CDR3 runs 15 residues. As DNA, the CDR3 is TGTGCCAGCACCCCCTGGGACAGCGAGCAAGAGACCCAGTACTTC. This translates into CASTPWDSEQETQYF.

This chain uses TRBV7-9 with TRBJ2-2, with a weak D call TRBD1 (7 bases). V was trimmed by 0 bases and J by 3 bases, leaving 11 bases between them. The CDR3 is 16 amino acids. Germline-derived CDR1 and CDR2 are SEHNR and FQNEAQ (reference sequence). The CDR3 DNA is TGTGCCAGCAGCTTAGCGCCCAGGGGGGACACCGGGGAGCTGTTTTTT. Amino acids: CASSLAPRGDTGELFF.

This clonotype was found many times. The gene calls are TRBV28 and TRBJ2-7, with TRBD2 as a possible D gene (6 bases). This CDR3 comprises 15 residues. V was cut by 3 bases and J by 5 bases, with 17 bases left in between. CDR1 MDHEN and CDR2 SYDVKM come from the germline V gene. The CDR3 loop is CASSLRGSSGNEQYF. The CDR3 DNA follows: TGTGCCAGCAGTTTGCGGGGCTCCTCTGGAAACGAGCAGTACTTC.

In the case of this clonotype: The CDR3 end shows no conserved phenylalanine or tryptophan, and so a read error is likely. The chain uses TRBV20-1 and TRBJ2-1, with TRBD2 identical over 12 bases. The junction had 2 bases not matched to a gene; V was cut back by 5 bases and J by 0 bases. CDR1 is DFQATT, CDR2 SNEGSKA, per germline (reference sequence). The CDR3 runs to 15 residues. The CDR3 loop reads CSAGTSGRSYNEQFL. The CDR3 DNA sequence: TGCAGTGCTGGGACTAGCGGGCGCTCCTACAATGAGCAGTTCTTA.

This rearrangement joins TRBV20-1 to TRBJ2-7, with 10 nucleotides matching TRBD2. This CDR3 is 13 amino acids long. Germline CDR1 is DFQATT and CDR2 is SNEGSKA (reference sequence). DNA for the CDR3: TGCACCCTTTCTAGCGGGAGCTTGCACGAGCAGTACTTC. Encoded protein: CTLSSGSLHEQYF.

The J gene is TRBJ1-4, the V gene TRBV9, with TRBD1 identical over 7 bases. The V gene's germline CDR1 is SGDLS and CDR2 YYNGEE. Trimming took 3 bases from V and 8 from J; bases not matched to a gene: 16. The CDR3 loop spans 17 amino acids. The CDR3 sequence is CASSERGDQGVYEKLFF. CDR3 nucleotide sequence: TGTGCCAGCAGCGAGAGGGGCGACCAGGGGGTTTACGAAAAACTGTTTTTT.

This clonotype has at least ten counts. This rearrangement joins TRBV28 to TRBJ2-5; 7 bases agree with TRBD1. CDR1 is MDHEN, CDR2 SYDVKM, per germline. Trimming took 5 bases from V and 2 from J; bases not matched to a gene: 17. This CDR3 comprises 18 residues. For the CDR3, the DNA is TGTGCCAGCAGTCAATCAGCTTCCGGGACAGTCCCACAAGAGACCCAGTACTTC. It yields the protein CASSQSASGTVPQETQYF.

This clonotype has only a few counts. The chain is built from TRBV28 and TRBJ2-7, with 10 bases aligning to TRBD1. Trimming cost V 2 bases and J 5 bases; bases outside gene matches: 3. The CDR3 is 14 residues long. Germline assignment: CDR1 MDHEN and CDR2 SYDVKM. CDR3 residues: CASSLDRGLHEQYF. CDR3 nucleotide sequence: TGTGCCAGCAGTTTAGACAGGGGGCTTCACGAGCAGTACTTC.

This clonotype was seen ten or more times. The rearrangement links TRBV28 to TRBJ2-2; D is undetermined. The CDR3 length is 12 residues. From germline, CDR1 is MDHEN and CDR2 SYDVKM. Trimming removed 11 bases from V and 7 bases from J, with 14 bases in between. CDR3 nucleotide sequence: TGTGCCCAGCAGGAACAAGACGGGGAGCTGTTTTTT. Translating gives CAQQEQDGELFF.